The T cell receptor (beta chain) described here comes from a study of blood T cells in healthy people across ages. Notes on the study in general: Donor CMV status was unknown, possibly confounding expanded clonotype changes.

Comments on this clonotype: Its antigen is as yet unknown.

Together with a sample-barcoded 5' primer, a J-beta primer mix was included in a second PCR lasting roughly 6 to 12 cycles. One entry per CDR3 protein results from TCRdb running MiXCR on the 5' RACE reads. The sample contains over 1,200,000 distinct CDR3 sequences, roughly 60% of which appear only once. The CDR3 totals 15 residues. Per germline, CDR1 ENHRY and CDR2 SYGVKD. At least 6 micrograms of total RNA were extracted per sample. V gene TRBV10-3 combines with J gene TRBJ2-7, with 7 positions matching TRBD1. The DNA end favors TRBJ2-5, so the J call may be wrong. Sequenced input: blood. The clonotype was recovered from a man between 18 and 35 years old in good health. CDR3: CAISGSRDRPETQYF. CDR3 DNA sequence: TGTGCCATCAGTGGCTCGAGGGACAGACCAGAGACCCAGTACTTC.